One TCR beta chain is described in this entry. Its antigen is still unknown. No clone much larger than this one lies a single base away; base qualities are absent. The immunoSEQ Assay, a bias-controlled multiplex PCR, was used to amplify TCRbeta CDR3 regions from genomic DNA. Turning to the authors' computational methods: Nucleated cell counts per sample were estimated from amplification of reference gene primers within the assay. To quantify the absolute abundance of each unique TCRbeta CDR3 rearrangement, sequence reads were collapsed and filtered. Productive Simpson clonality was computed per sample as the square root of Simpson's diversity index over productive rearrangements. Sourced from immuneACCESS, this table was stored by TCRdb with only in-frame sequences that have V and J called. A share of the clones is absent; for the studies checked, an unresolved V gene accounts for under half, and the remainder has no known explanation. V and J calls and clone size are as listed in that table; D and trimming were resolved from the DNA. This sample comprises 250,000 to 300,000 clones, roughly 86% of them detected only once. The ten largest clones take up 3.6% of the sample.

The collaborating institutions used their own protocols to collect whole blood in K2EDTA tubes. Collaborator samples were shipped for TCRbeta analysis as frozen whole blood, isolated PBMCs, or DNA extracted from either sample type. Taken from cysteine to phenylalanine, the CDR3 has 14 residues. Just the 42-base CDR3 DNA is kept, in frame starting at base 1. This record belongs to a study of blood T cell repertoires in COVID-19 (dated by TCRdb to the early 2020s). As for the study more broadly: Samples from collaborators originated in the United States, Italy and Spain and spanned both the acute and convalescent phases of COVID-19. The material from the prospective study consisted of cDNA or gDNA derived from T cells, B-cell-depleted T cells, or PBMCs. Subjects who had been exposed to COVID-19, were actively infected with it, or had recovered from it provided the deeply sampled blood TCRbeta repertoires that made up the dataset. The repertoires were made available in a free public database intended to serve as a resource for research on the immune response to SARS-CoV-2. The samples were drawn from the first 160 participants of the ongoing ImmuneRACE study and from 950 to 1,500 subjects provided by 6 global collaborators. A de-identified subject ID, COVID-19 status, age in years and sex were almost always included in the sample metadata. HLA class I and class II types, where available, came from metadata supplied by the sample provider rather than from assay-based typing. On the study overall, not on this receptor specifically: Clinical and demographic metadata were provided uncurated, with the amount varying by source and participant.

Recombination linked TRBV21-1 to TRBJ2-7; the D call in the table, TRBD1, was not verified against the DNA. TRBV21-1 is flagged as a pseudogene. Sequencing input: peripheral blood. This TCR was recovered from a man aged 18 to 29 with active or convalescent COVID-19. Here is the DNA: TGTGCCAGCAGCGATGTAGGGGCCTCTTACGAGCAGTACTTC. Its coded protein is CASSDVGASYEQYF.